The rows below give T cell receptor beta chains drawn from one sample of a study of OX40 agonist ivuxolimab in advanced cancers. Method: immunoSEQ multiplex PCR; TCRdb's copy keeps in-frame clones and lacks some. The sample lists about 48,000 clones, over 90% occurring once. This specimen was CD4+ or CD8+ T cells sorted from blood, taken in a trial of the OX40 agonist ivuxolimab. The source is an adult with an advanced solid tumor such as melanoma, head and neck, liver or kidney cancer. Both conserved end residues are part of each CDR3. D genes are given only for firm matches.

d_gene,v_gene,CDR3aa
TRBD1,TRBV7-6,CASSLGDSGADGYTF
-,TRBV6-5,CASSQGSGNTIYF
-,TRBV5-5,CASEKGVFDTGELFF
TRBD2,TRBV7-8,CASSLEAGRRSDRFF
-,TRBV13,CASSLGRGRTEAFF
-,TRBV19,CASSIGGAGTEAFF
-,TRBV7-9,CASSVSGASNQPQHF
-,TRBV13,CASSLIPGTPSISGANVLTF
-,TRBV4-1,CASSQGAHIALYNEQFF
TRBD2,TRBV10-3,CAISAPSGLAGIVQETQYF
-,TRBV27,CASSLILGGETQYF
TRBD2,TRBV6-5,CASSYGTSSEQYF
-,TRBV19,CASSAGLFEAFF
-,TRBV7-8,CASSLERGYQPQHF
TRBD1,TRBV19,CASQYRGILNTEAFF
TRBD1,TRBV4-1,CASSQDRGGGVGYTF
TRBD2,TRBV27,CASSSRLAGGYTQYF
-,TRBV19,CASSSGGNSPLHF
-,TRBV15,CATSRASVSSYNEQFF
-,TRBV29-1,CSVEDVRETEAFF
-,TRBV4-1,CASSRRDENTEAFF
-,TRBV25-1,CASSEKWTGPNYGYTF
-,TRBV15,CATSRDHGRVGAGELFF
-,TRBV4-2,CASSQDFGGLQGTGELFF
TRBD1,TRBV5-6,CASSSVTGLYTQYF
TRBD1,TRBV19,CASSAGTGSNTEAFF
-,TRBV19,CASSIPPGSLEGTNEKLFF
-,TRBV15,CATSRGRSTDTQYF
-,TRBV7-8,CASSSTRGGSGINGYTF
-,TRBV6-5,CASSYSGGTPVWAFF
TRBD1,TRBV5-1,CASSFSGQTVRDTEAFF
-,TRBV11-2,CASSLEVPENTEAFF
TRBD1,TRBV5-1,CASSLTGLNSGANVLTF
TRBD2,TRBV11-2,CASSLGLAGVNEQFF
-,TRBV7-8,CASTSEGPLGSYGYTF
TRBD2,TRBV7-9,CASSTTSGGAPDTQYF
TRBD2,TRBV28,CASSLRASGGEADTGELFF
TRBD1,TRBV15,CATSRDRQGGSPLHF
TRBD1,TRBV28,CASSSPKQGNSPLHF
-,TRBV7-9,CASSFDSYEQYF
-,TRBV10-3,CAIEANTGELFF
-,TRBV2,CASRELNQPQHF
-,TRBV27,CASSSGSGYTF
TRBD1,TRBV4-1,CASSPNPGTGTYEQYF
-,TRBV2,CASSEDGGPRYGYTF
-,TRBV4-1,CASSQMTGSSGNTIYF
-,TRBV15,CATSTGPELGPDTQYF
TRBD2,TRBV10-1,CASSESGGLTSTDTQYF
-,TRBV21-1,CASSSKTGDYGYTF
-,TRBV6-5,CASSYGAGPYNEQFF
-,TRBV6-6,CASTPGVQETQYF
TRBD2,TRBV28,CASSLTSTSGAETQYF